The sequence of this TCR beta chain was determined in a study of T cells after yellow fever vaccination. Overall study context: Preparation of fractions with low cell numbers was performed using SMART-Seq v4 Ultra Low Input.

This clonotype was recorded many times. Antigen unknown. A process of 5'RACE template switching, which added a universal primer site and UMIs, was used to make TCR cDNA. TCRdb reanalysed the 5' RACE reads using MiXCR and keeps one entry per CDR3 protein. The sample holds about 400,000 distinct CDR3 sequences, approximately 10% seen once. Overall study results and limits: Subsequent booster samples again held most clones from primary vaccination (just under 98% CD4, about 90% CD8).

This CDR3 is 12 amino acids long. Germline CDR1 reads SGHTA; CDR2 reads FQGNSA. V was pared by 4 bases and J by 6 bases, with 7 bases between. The TCR comes from a man in his late teens or twenties who received the YFV17D yellow fever vaccine. The rearrangement links TRBV7-2 to TRBJ1-5, with D possibly matching TRBD1 (6 bases). This specimen was PBMCs, taken on the day of the first yellow fever vaccination. DNA for the CDR3: TGTGCCAGCAGCTGGGACATTCAGCCCCAGCATTTT. Protein sequence: CASSWDIQPQHF.